Below are 18 T cell receptor beta chains sequenced from a single sample in a study of cytomegalovirus exposure and HLA in healthy donors. PCR used 60 Vbeta primers and 13 Jbeta primers. This table comes from immunoSEQ multiplex PCR, and its TCRdb copy is limited to in-frame clones, with some not included. The table records about 180,000 clones, roughly 70% of them present only once. Sequenced input: PBMCs. The receptors shown here come from a male donor in good health and CMV-seronegative.

The chain links TRBV28 to TRBJ1-5; TRBD1 might be the D (5 bases). Germline CDR1 and CDR2: MDHEN and SYDVKM. The CDR3 is made up of 12 amino acids. The CDR3 loop reads CASSGGDQPQHF. DNA for the CDR3: TGTGCGTCCTCGGGAGGGGATCAGCCCCAGCATTTT.

This chain connects TRBV4-1 to TRBJ1-5, with D possibly TRBD1 on 5 matching bases. V was cut by 4 bases and J by 4 bases, with 14 bases left in between. The CDR3 totals 15 residues. From germline, CDR1 is MGHRA and CDR2 YSYEKL. The CDR3 spells CASSRVDSQNQPQHF. Written as DNA, the CDR3 is TGCGCCAGCAGCCGCGTAGACAGTCAAAATCAGCCCCAGCATTTT.

The CDR3 DNA reads as TGTGCCAGTAGTCCCGGACAGGGGGTTAGGGAGACCCAGTACTTC. This codes for CASSPGQGVRETQYF. J is TRBJ2-5 and V is TRBV19; 10 bases are shared with TRBD1. Germline CDR1 LNHDA, CDR2 SQIVND (reference sequence). The V and J ends lost 5 bases and 5 bases, in that order; junction bases with no gene match: 8. CDR3 length equals 15 residues.

This sequence joins TRBV7-2 and TRBJ2-2; D gene uncertain. The CDR3 contains 14 residues. The V and J ends lost 1 base and 6 bases respectively, with 9 bases between them. Per germline, CDR1 SGHTA and CDR2 FQGNSA. CDR3 DNA sequence: TGTGCCAGCAGCTTAGATTCGGTTTCCGGGGAGCTGTTTTTT. This encodes CASSLDSVSGELFF.

The table lists this clone with a count of one. V and J are TRBV6-6 and TRBJ2-3, with TRBD1 matching over 8 bases. The CDR3 totals 13 residues. V shed 2 bases, J shed 7 bases, and the junction held 2 bases outside the gene matches. CDR1 is MNHNY and CDR2 is SVGAGI in the germline V gene (reference sequence). Written as DNA, the CDR3 is TGTGCCAGCAGTTACGGGACAGGCAATACGCAGTATTTT. Protein: CASSYGTGNTQYF.

V usage is TRBV30 and J usage is TRBJ1-2; 7 bases fit TRBD1. There are 11 residues in the CDR3. J was trimmed by 8 bases and V by 7 bases; bases with no gene match: 7. Germline V gene sequence: CDR1 GTSNPN, CDR2 SVGIG (reference sequence). CDR3: CASSTGRGYTF. The CDR3 nucleotides read TGTGCCTCGTCGACAGGGAGGGGCTACACCTTC.

The CDR3 reads CASSSGGDTQYF. CDR3 sequence (DNA): TGTGCCAGCAGCTCAGGGGGAGATACGCAGTATTTT. V is TRBV7-9 and J is TRBJ2-3, with 7 bases lining up with TRBD1. V lost 4 bases and J lost 5; bases outside the gene matches: 0. The V gene's germline CDR1 is SEHNR and CDR2 FQNEAQ (reference sequence). There are 12 residues in the CDR3.

The chain couples TRBV7-9 to TRBJ1-2; D not certain. The CDR3 consists of 13 residues. Per the germline V gene, CDR1 is SEHNR and CDR2 is FQNEAQ (reference sequence). Trimming took off 2 bases at V and 8 bases at J, with 12 bases between the two ends. The CDR3 is CASSLWESTGYTF. Here the CDR3 DNA reads TGTGCCAGCAGCTTATGGGAGTCTACCGGCTACACCTTC.

V usage is TRBV6-1 and J usage is TRBJ2-5; TRBD2 aligns across 9 bases. Germline V CDR1 and CDR2: MNHNS, SASEGT. Trimming cost V 1 base and J 0 bases; bases outside gene matches: 6. There are 17 residues in the CDR3. CDR3 sequence: CASSEGGTSGYQETQYF. The CDR3 nucleotides read TGTGCCAGCAGTGAAGGCGGCACTAGCGGGTACCAAGAGACCCAGTACTTC.

J is TRBJ1-1 and V is TRBV27, with TRBD1 as a possible D gene (6 bases). CDR3 size: 13 residues. Germline assignment: CDR1 MNHEY and CDR2 SMNVEV (reference sequence). Trimming left V 4 bases short and J 5 bases short, with 11 bases between. This CDR3 is CASSWGRQTEAFF. CDR3 nucleotide sequence: TGTGCCAGCAGTTGGGGGCGACAAACTGAAGCTTTCTTT.

This clone was picked up a small number of times. This chain joins TRBV5-1 and TRBJ2-2; D is undetermined. Germline V gene lookup returns CDR1 SGHRS and CDR2 YFSETQ. The germline V and J ends were trimmed by 4 bases and 5 bases, with 3 bases remaining between them. The CDR3 has 11 amino acids. CDR3 loop: CASSQTGELFF. CDR3 nucleotide sequence: TGCGCCAGCAGCCAAACCGGGGAGCTGTTTTTT.

The CDR3 bases are TGTGCCAGCTCACCCGAGGGAGGACGGGTCCACTCTGGAAACACCATATATTTT. Amino acids: CASSPEGGRVHSGNTIYF. This sequence joins TRBV18 and TRBJ1-3, with unresolved D. The CDR3 runs 18 residues. The V gene lost 3 bases and the J gene lost 0 bases, with 18 bases spanning the gap. Germline V gene sequence: CDR1 KGHSH, CDR2 LQKENI.

The J gene is TRBJ2-1, the V gene TRBV30; TRBD2 is a possible D gene (5 bases). Trimming stripped 8 bases from V and 2 bases from J, with 19 bases between. The CDR3 covers 15 residues. CDR1 is GTSNPN, CDR2 SVGIG, per germline (reference sequence). For the CDR3, the DNA is TGTGCCGGCCAGCACCAACTCGGGGCCTACAATGAGCAGTTCTTC. Translating gives CAGQHQLGAYNEQFF.

In its sample, this clone was seen a few times. The chain joins TRBV4-3 to TRBJ2-1; a weak D match, TRBD1 (6 bases). The CDR3 totals 15 residues. Per germline, CDR1 LGHNA and CDR2 YSLEER. The ends were cut back, 0 bases at V and 8 bases at J, with 14 bases in the middle. CDR3 sequence reads: CASSQEGQGWHEQFF. DNA of the CDR3: TGCGCCAGCAGCCAAGAAGGCCAGGGGTGGCATGAGCAGTTCTTC.

The genes are TRBV2 and TRBJ1-5; 8 bases match TRBD1. The junction had 9 bases not matched to a gene; V was cut back by 8 bases and J by 3 bases. The CDR3 length is 15 residues. Germline V gene data show CDR1 as SNHLY and CDR2 as FYNNEI. DNA of the CDR3: TGTGCCAGCGGGCTGACAGGGGCTATCAATCAGCCCCAGCATTTT. Translated: CASGLTGAINQPQHF.

The chain couples TRBV25-1 to TRBJ1-2; the D is unclear. The V gene lost 2 bases and the J gene lost 7 bases, with 17 bases spanning the gap. CDR3 size: 15 residues. CDR1 is MGHDK, CDR2 SYGVNS, per germline. CDR3 amino acids: CASSEPRVWLRGYTF. The CDR3 DNA follows: TGTGCCAGCAGTGAACCCCGGGTTTGGTTGCGTGGCTACACCTTC.

The chain recombines TRBV6-5 with TRBJ2-3; 10 nucleotides match TRBD2. The germline CDR1 and CDR2 sequences are MNHEY and SVGAGI. This CDR3 is 16 amino acids long. Unmatched junction bases numbered 6, after V lost 1 base and J lost 5 bases. The CDR3 sequence is CASSYFLAGVRDTQYF. The DNA for the CDR3 is TGTGCCAGCAGTTACTTCCTAGCGGGAGTCCGAGATACGCAGTATTTT.

V gene TRBV5-1 combines with J gene TRBJ2-1, with a possible D match to TRBD1 (8 bases). V was shortened by 0 bases and J by 9 bases, with 16 bases between the two germline ends. This CDR3 comprises 15 residues. Germline-derived CDR1 and CDR2 are SGHRS and YFSETQ. The CDR3 coding sequence is TGCGCCAGCAGCTTGGACAGGGGGGGCATGGGTGAGCAGTTCTTC. Translating gives CASSLDRGGMGEQFF.